Shown below are 7 T cell receptor beta chains from a single sample sequenced in a study of OX40 agonist ivuxolimab in advanced cancers. The method was immunoSEQ multiplex PCR; TCRdb's version includes in-frame clones alone and lacks a portion of them. The data contain about 60,000 clones, around 83% of them singletons. The sample was CD4+ or CD8+ T cells sorted from blood, taken in a trial of the OX40 agonist ivuxolimab. These receptor sequences come from an adult with an advanced solid tumor such as melanoma, head and neck, liver or kidney cancer.

This chain uses TRBV10-3 with TRBJ2-5; 12 bases fit TRBD2. The CDR3 is 18 amino acids. The germline V gene has CDR1 ENHRY and CDR2 SYGVKD. The V segment lost 4 bases and the J segment 4 bases; nucleotides outside the gene matches: 13. DNA for the CDR3: TGTGCCATCAGTGCACTAGCGGGAGGACAGTCCGTTCTAGAGACCCAGTACTTC. Translating it yields CAISALAGGQSVLETQYF.

This chain connects TRBV27 to TRBJ2-7; TRBD2 matches 8 bases. Germline V gene data show CDR1 as MNHEY and CDR2 as SMNVEV (reference sequence). After removal of 3 bases from V and 0 bases from J, the junction contained 4 bases not matched to a gene. The CDR3 runs to 15 residues. CDR3 coding DNA: TGTGCCAGCAGTTTGGCCCTAGCGGGCTCCTACGAGCAGTACTTC. It specifies CASSLALAGSYEQYF.

The rearrangement uses TRBV7-9 and TRBJ2-7, with TRBD2 as a possible D gene (7 bases). The V gene's germline CDR1 is SEHNR and CDR2 FQNEAQ (reference sequence). V was clipped by 1 base and J by 5 bases, with 18 bases between them. The CDR3 has 16 amino acids. In nucleotides, the CDR3 is TGTGCCAGCAGCTTAGGCGGGGGTGCAGGGGAGAACGAGCAGTACTTC. Translation: CASSLGGGAGENEQYF.

A single count supports this clone. This sequence joins TRBV19 and TRBJ2-1, with 8 bases that match TRBD1. From germline, CDR1 is LNHDA and CDR2 SQIVND (reference sequence). This CDR3 has 13 amino acids. Trimming cost V 9 bases and J 4 bases; bases outside gene matches: 5. The CDR3 sequence is CASRQGRYNEQFF. CDR3 coding DNA: TGTGCCAGCCGACAGGGGAGGTACAATGAGCAGTTCTTC.

This clone was counted a single time. The CDR3 region is CASRLAGSYNEQFF. CDR3 sequence (DNA): TGTGCCAGCAGGTTAGCGGGATCATACAATGAGCAGTTCTTC. J is TRBJ2-1 and V is TRBV28; TRBD2 agrees at 8 bases. The CDR3 contains 14 residues. The germline gives CDR1 MDHEN, CDR2 SYDVKM. Trimming cost V 6 bases and J 4 bases; bases outside gene matches: 5.

Only one count was recorded for this clone. The rearrangement links TRBV6-1 to TRBJ2-1; TRBD1 matches at 11 bases. Germline assignment: CDR1 MNHNS and CDR2 SASEGT. With 2 bases clipped from V and 7 bases from J, the junction kept 1 base outside the gene matches. The CDR3 totals 14 residues. CDR3 coding DNA: TGTGCCAGCAGTGAACGGGACAGGGGGAATGAGCAGTTCTTC. Protein product: CASSERDRGNEQFF.

CDR3 DNA: TGCAGTGCTAGGCTAAACACTGAAGCTTTCTTT. It yields the protein CSARLNTEAFF. The chain is built from TRBV20-1 and TRBJ1-1; the D is unclear. The CDR3 spans 11 residues. The germline gives CDR1 DFQATT, CDR2 SNEGSKA (reference sequence). Trimming removed 3 bases from V and 2 bases from J, with 4 bases in between.